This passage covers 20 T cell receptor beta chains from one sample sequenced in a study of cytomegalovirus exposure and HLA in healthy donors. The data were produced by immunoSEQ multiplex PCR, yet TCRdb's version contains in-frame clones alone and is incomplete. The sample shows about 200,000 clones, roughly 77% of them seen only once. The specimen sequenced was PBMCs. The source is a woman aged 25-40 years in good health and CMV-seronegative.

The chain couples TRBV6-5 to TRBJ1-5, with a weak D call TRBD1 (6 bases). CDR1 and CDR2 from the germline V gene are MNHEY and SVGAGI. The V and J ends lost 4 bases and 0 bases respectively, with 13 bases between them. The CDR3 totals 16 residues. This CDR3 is CASSSGTRSSNQPQHF. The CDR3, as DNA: TGTGCCAGCAGTTCCGGGACACGAAGTAGCAATCAGCCCCAGCATTTT.

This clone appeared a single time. CDR3 loop: CASSLGIAGGQQTQYF. Written as DNA, the CDR3 is TGTGCCAGCAGCTTGGGTATAGCGGGAGGACAGCAGACCCAGTACTTC. V gene TRBV11-2 combines with J gene TRBJ2-5; 10 bases line up with TRBD2. The CDR3 runs 16 residues. Per germline, CDR1 SGHAT and CDR2 FQNNGV. The trim removed 3 bases at V and 6 bases at J, leaving 10 bases unmatched.

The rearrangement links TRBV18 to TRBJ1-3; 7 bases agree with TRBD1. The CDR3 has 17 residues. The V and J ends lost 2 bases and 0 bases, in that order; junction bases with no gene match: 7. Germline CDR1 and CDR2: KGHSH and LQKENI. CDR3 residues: CASSPILGQDSGNTIYF. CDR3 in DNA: TGTGCCAGCTCACCAATTCTCGGACAGGACTCTGGAAACACCATATATTTT.

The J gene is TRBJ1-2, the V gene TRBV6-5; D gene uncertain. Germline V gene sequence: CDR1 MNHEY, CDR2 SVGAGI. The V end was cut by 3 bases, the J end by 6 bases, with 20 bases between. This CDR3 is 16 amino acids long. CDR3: CASSYVVVDKRHGYTF. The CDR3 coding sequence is TGTGCCAGCAGTTATGTGGTAGTAGACAAACGGCATGGCTACACCTTC.

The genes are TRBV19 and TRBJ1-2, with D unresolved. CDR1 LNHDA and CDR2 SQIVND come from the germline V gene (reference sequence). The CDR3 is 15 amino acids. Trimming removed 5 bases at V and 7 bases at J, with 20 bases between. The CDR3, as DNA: TGTGCCAGTAGTGGCCTCCACAGACGGAGCGGTGGCTACACCTTC. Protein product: CASSGLHRRSGGYTF.

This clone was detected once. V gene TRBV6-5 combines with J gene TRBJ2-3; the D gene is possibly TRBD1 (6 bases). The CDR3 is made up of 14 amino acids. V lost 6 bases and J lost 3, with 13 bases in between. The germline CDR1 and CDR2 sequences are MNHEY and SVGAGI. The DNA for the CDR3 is TGTGCCAGCAGCCCTGACAGGATGACAGATACGCAGTATTTT. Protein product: CASSPDRMTDTQYF.

CDR3 region: CASSVGSYYGYTF. The CDR3 DNA reads TGTGCCAGCAGCGTGGGCAGCTACTATGGCTACACCTTC. J is TRBJ1-2 and V is TRBV9; no reliable D call. This CDR3 is 13 amino acids long. In germline, CDR1 is SGDLS, CDR2 YYNGEE. V was cut by 2 bases and J by 3 bases, with 8 bases left in between.

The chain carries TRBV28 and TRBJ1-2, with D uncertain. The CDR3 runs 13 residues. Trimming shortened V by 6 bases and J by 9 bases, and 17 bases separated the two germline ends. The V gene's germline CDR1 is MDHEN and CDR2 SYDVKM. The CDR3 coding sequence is TGTGCCAGCAGGCCACCCCTCGGGGTCAGCTACACCTTC. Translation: CASRPPLGVSYTF.

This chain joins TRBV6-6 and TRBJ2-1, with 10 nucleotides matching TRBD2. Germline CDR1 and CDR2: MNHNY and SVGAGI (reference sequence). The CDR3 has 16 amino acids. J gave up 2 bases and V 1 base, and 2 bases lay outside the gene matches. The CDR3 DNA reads TGTGCCAGCAGTTACTATGGGACTAGCGCCTACAATGAGCAGTTCTTC. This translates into CASSYYGTSAYNEQFF.

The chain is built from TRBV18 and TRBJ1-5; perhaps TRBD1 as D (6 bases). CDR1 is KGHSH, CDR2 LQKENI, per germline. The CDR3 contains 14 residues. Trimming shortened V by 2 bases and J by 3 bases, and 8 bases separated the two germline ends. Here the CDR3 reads CASSPGGDNQPQHF. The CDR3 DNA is TGTGCCAGCTCACCAGGGGGCGACAATCAGCCCCAGCATTTT.

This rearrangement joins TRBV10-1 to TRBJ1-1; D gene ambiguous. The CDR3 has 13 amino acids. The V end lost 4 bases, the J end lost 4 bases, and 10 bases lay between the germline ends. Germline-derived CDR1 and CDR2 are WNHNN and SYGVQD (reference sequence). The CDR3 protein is CASSGLRSTEAFF. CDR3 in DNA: TGCGCCAGCAGTGGTCTCCGTAGCACTGAAGCTTTCTTT.

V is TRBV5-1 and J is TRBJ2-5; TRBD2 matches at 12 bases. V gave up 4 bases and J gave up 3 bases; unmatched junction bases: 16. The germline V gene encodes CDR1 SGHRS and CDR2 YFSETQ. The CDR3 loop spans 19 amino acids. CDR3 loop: CASSLHPLAGGGKEETQYF. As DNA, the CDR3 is TGCGCCAGCAGCCTCCACCCCCTAGCGGGAGGGGGGAAAGAAGAGACCCAGTACTTC.

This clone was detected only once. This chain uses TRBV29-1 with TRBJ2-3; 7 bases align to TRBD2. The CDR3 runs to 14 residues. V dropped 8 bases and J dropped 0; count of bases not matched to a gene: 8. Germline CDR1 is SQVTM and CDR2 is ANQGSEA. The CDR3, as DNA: TGCAGCCTAAAGATTAGCGGGAGCACAGATACGCAGTATTTT. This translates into CSLKISGSTDTQYF.

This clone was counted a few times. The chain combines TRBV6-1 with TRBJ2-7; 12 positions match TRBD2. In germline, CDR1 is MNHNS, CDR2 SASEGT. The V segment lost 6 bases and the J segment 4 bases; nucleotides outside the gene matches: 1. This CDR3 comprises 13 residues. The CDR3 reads CASRGLAGYEQYF. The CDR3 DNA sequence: TGTGCCAGCAGAGGACTAGCGGGGTACGAGCAGTACTTC.

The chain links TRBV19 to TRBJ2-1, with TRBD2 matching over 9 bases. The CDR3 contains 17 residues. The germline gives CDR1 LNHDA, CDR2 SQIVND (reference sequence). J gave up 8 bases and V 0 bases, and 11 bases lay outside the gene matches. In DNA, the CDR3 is TGTGCCAGTAGTATAGATCGTGGGAGCGGGGGGTTGGATGAGCAGTTCTTC. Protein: CASSIDRGSGGLDEQFF.

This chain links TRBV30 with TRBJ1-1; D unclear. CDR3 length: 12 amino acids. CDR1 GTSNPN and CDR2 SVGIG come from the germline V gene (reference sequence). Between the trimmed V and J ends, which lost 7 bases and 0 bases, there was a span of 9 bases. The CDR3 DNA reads TGTGCCTTACAGTCTATGAACACTGAAGCTTTCTTT. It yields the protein CALQSMNTEAFF.

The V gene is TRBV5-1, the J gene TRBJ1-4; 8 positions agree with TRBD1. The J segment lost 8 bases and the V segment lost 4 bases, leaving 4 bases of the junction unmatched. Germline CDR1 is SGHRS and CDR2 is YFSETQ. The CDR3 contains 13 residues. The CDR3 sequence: CASSRTGREKLFF. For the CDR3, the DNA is TGCGCCAGCAGCCGGACAGGGAGAGAAAAACTGTTTTTT. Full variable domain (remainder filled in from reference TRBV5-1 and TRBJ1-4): KAGVTQTPRYLIKTRGQQVTLSCSPISGHRSVSWYQQTPGQGLQFLFEYFSETQRNKGNFPGRFSGRQFSNSRSEMNVSTLELGDSALYLCASSRTGREKLFFGSGTQLSVL.

DNA for the CDR3: TGTGCCAGCAGTGAACGACTAGCGGAAACAGATACGCAGTATTTT. Translating it yields CASSERLAETDTQYF. The chain couples TRBV6-1 to TRBJ2-3; 9 bases are shared with TRBD2. The J segment lost 3 bases and the V segment lost 2 bases, leaving 3 bases of the junction unmatched. The V gene's germline CDR1 is MNHNS and CDR2 SASEGT. The CDR3 loop spans 15 amino acids.

CDR3 sequence: CATAGDSGANVLTF. CDR3 coding DNA: TGTGCCACCGCCGGGGATTCTGGGGCCAACGTCCTGACTTTC. The V and J genes are TRBV10-3 and TRBJ2-6, with D perhaps matching TRBD2 (5 bases). The CDR3 spans 14 residues. Trimming left V 10 bases short and J 1 base short, with 11 bases between. CDR1 ENHRY and CDR2 SYGVKD come from the germline V gene.

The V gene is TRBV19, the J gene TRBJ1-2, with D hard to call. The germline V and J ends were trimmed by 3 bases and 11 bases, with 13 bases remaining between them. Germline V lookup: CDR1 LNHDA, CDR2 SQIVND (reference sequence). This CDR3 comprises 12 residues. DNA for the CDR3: TGTGCCAGTAGTATTGGGCAGTCCCGATACACCTTC. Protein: CASSIGQSRYTF.